This TCR beta chain comes out of a study of blood T cell repertoires in COVID-19 (dated by TCRdb to the early 2020s). Regarding the research as a whole: The collaborator samples originated in the United States, Italy and Spain and spanned the acute and convalescent phases of COVID-19. Samples came from the ongoing ImmuneRACE study (first 160 participants) plus 1,254 subjects from 6 global collaborators. The material from the prospective study consisted of cDNA or gDNA derived from T cells, B-cell-depleted T cells, or PBMCs. A de-identified subject ID, COVID-19 status, age in years and sex were almost always included in the sample metadata. The dataset comprised deeply sampled blood TCRbeta repertoires from subjects exposed to, actively infected with, or recovered from COVID-19. Where available, HLA class I and class II types were taken from metadata supplied by the sample provider and were not determined by assay-based typing. A freely available public database, intended as a resource for researchers studying the immune response to SARS-CoV-2, is where the repertoires were released. What the work shows at the level of the full study, not this receptor alone: The quantity of clinical and demographic metadata differed by source and by participant and was supplied without curation.

About this clone: Its binding antigen is unknown. No much larger clone is present one base from it, and per-base qualities are unavailable.

The germline V gene supplies CDR1 SGHRS and CDR2 YFSETQ. The V end loses 2 bases and the J end loses 4 bases, and a stretch of 13 bases separates them. The CDR3 spans 15 residues, from the cysteine through the phenylalanine. The CDR3 DNA has 45 bases and is translated from base 1. TCRbeta CDR3 regions were amplified from genomic DNA using the immunoSEQ Assay, a bias-controlled multiplex PCR. Turning to the authors' computational methods: The number of nucleated cells in each sample was estimated by amplification of reference gene primers within the assay. Sequence reads were collapsed and filtered to measure the absolute abundance of every unique TCRbeta CDR3 rearrangement. For each sample, productive Simpson clonality was calculated as the square root of Simpson's diversity index over productive rearrangements. What TCRdb holds here is the immuneACCESS table cut down to in-frame rearrangements. Part of the clones is not present; checked against another copy, under half of the missing clones reflect an unresolved V gene, and the others are unexplained. The V and J calls and clone size come from that table; D and trimming were worked out from the DNA. The table for this sample lists a few hundred thousand clones; around 92% of them were counted only once. The top ten clonotypes cover approximately 2.5% of the sample.

One collaborating source in Seattle enrolled patients while the patients were actively infected and followed the patients over time throughout the course of disease. Each collaborating institution followed its own protocols to collect whole blood in K2EDTA tubes. Collaborator samples were shipped for TCRbeta analysis as frozen whole blood, isolated PBMCs, or DNA extracted from either sample type. The chain couples TRBV5-1 to TRBJ1-3; TRBD1 could be the D gene, as 6 bases match. The specimen sequenced was peripheral blood. The receptor's source is a person aged 18 to 30 with COVID-19, enrolled during active disease. In nucleotide form, the sequence is TGCGCCAGCAGCTTAACTACAGGGCCCGGAAACACCATATATTTT. It translates as CASSLTTGPGNTIYF.